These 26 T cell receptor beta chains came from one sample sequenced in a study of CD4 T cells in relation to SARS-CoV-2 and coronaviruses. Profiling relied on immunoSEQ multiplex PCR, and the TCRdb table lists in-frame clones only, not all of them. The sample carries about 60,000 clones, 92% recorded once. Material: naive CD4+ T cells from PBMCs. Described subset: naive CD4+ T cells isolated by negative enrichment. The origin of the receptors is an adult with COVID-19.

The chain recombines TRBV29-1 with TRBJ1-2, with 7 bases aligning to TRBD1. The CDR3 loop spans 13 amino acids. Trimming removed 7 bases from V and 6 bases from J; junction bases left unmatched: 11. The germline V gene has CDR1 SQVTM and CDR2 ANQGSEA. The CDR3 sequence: CSERQGPGDGYTF. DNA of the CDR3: TGCAGCGAGCGACAGGGCCCTGGGGATGGCTACACCTTC.

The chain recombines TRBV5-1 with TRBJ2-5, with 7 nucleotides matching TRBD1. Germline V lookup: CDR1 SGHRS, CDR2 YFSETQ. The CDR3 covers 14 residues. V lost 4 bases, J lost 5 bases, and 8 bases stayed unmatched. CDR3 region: CASSRTGSVETQYF. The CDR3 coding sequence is TGCGCCAGCAGCAGGACAGGTTCGGTGGAGACCCAGTACTTC.

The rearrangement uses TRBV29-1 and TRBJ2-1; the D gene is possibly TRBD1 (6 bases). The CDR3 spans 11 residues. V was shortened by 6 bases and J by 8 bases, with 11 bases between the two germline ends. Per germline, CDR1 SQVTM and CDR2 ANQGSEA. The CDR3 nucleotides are TGCAGCGTAGCAGGGGTCGATGAGCAGTTCTTC. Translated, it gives CSVAGVDEQFF.

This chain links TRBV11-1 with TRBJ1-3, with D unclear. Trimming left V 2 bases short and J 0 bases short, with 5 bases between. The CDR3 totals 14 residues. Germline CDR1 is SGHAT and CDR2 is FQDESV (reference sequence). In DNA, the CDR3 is TGTGCCAGCAGCTTATGGGACTCTGGAAACACCATATATTTT. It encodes CASSLWDSGNTIYF.

The CDR3 coding sequence is TGTGCCAGCAGTACAGGGGGCAACTCCTACGAGCAGTACTTC. Protein: CASSTGGNSYEQYF. The J gene is TRBJ2-7, the V gene TRBV6-2 or TRBV6-3, with 9 bases matching TRBD1. Germline-derived CDR1 and CDR2 are MNHEY and SVGEGT. J was trimmed by 0 bases and V by 5 bases; bases with no gene match: 2. The CDR3 runs 14 residues.

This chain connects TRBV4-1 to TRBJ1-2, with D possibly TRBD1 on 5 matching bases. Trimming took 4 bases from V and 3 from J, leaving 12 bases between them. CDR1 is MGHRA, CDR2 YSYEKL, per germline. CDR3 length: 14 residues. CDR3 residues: CASSRPGGDYGYTF. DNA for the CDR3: TGCGCCAGCAGCCGCCCCGGGGGGGACTATGGCTACACCTTC.

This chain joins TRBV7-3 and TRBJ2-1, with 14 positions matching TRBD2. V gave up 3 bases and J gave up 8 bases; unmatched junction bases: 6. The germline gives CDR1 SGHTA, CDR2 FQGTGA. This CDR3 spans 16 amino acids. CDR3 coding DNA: TGTGCCAGCAGCTTGCGACTAGCGGGAGGGCCGGATGAGCAGTTCTTC. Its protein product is CASSLRLAGGPDEQFF.

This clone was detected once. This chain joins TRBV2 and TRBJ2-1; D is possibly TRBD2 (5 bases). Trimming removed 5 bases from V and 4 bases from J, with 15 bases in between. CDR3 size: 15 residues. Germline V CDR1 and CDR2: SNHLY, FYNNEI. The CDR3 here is CASSTESSIYNEQFF. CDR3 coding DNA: TGTGCCAGCAGTACCGAATCTAGCATTTACAATGAGCAGTTCTTC.

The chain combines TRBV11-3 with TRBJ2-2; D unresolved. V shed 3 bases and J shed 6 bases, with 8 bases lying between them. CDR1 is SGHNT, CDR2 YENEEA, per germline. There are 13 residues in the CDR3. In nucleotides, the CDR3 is TGTGCCAGCAGCTTCCTAGTTTCCGGGGAGCTGTTTTTT. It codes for CASSFLVSGELFF.

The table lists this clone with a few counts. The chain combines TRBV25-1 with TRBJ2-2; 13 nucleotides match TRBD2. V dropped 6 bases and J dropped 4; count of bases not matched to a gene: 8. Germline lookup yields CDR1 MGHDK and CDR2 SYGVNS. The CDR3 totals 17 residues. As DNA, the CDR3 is TGTGCCAGCAGCTCCGGACTAGCGGGAGTAAGCACCGGGGAGCTGTTTTTT. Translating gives CASSSGLAGVSTGELFF.

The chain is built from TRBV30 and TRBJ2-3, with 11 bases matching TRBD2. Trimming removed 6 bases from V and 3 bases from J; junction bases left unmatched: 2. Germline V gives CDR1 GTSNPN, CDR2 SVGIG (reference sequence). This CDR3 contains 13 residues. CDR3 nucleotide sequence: TGTGCCTGTACTAGCGGGAGAACAGATACGCAGTATTTT. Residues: CACTSGRTDTQYF.

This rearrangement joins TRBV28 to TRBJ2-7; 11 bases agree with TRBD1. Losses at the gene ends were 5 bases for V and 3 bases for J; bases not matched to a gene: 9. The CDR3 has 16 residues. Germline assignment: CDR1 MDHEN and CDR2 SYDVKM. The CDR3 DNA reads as TGTGCCAGCAGTGGGACAGGGGGGTCGAGGGGCTACGAGCAGTACTTC. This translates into CASSGTGGSRGYEQYF.

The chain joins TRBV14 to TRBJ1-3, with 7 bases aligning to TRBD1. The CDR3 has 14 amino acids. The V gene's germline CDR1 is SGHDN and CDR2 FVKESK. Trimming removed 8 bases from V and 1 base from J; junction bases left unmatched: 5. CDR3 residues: CASHRTGSGNTIYF. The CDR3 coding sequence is TGTGCCAGCCATCGGACAGGATCTGGAAACACCATATATTTT. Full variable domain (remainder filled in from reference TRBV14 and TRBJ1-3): EAGVTQFPSHSVIEKGQTVTLRCDPISGHDNLYWYRRVMGKEIKFLLHFVKESKQDESGMPNNRFLAERTGGTYSTLKVQPAELEDSGVYFCASHRTGSGNTIYFGEGSWLTVV.

This chain's CDR3 is CASSYPPGPDQPQHF. In DNA, the CDR3 is TGTGCCAGCAGCTACCCCCCGGGCCCCGATCAGCCCCAGCATTTT. The rearrangement uses TRBV7-8 and TRBJ1-5, with D hard to call. The germline V gene has CDR1 SGHVS and CDR2 FQNEAQ. The CDR3 is made up of 15 amino acids. V lost 4 bases and J 5 bases, leaving 15 bases between the germline ends.

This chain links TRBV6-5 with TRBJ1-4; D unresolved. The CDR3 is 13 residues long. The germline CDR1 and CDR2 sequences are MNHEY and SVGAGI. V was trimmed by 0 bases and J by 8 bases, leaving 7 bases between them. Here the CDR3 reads CASSYSGNEKLFF. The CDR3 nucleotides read TGTGCCAGCAGTTACTCGGGTAACGAAAAACTGTTTTTT.

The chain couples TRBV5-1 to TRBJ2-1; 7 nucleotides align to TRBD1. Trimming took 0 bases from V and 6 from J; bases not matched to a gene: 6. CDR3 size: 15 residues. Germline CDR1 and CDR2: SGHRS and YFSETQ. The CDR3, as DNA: TGCGCCAGCAGCTTGGGGGGGACAGAAGGCAATGAGCAGTTCTTC. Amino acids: CASSLGGTEGNEQFF.

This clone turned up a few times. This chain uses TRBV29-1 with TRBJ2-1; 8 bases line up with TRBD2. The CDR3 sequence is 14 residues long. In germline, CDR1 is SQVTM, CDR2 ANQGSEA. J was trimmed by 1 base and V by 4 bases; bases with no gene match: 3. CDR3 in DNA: TGCAGCGTTGGACTAGCGACGTCCTACAATGAGCAGTTCTTC. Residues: CSVGLATSYNEQFF.

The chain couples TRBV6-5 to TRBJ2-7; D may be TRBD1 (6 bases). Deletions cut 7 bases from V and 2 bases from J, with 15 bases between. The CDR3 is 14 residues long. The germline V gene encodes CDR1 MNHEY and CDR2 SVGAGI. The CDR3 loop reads CASKAATGPYEQYF. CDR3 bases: TGTGCCAGCAAAGCCGCGACAGGCCCCTACGAGCAGTACTTC.

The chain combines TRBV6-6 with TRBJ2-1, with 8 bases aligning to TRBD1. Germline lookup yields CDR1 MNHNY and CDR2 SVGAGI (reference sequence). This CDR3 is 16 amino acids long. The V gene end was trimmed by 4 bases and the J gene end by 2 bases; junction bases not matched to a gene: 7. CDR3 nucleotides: TGTGCCAGCAGTTCAAGAGGACAGGGCCCCTACAATGAGCAGTTCTTC. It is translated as CASSSRGQGPYNEQFF.

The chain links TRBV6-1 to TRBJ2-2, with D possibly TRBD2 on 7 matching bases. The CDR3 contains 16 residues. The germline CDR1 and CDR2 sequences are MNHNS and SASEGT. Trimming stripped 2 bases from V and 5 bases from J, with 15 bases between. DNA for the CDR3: TGTGCCAGCAGTGAACGTCGGGGGGCACCAACCGGGGAGCTGTTTTTT. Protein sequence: CASSERRGAPTGELFF.

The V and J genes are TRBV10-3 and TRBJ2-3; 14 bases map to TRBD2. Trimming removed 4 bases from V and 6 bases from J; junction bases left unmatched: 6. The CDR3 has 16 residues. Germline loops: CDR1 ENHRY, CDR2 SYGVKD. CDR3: CAISGLAGGPQDTQYF. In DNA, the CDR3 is TGTGCCATCAGTGGACTAGCGGGAGGGCCCCAGGATACGCAGTATTTT.

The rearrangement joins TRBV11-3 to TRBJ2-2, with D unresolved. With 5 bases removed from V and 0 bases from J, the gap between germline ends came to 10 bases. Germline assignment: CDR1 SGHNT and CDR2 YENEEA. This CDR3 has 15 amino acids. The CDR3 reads CASSTKGANTGELFF. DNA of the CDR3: TGTGCCAGCAGCACTAAGGGTGCGAACACCGGGGAGCTGTTTTTT.

CDR3 DNA sequence: TGCGCCAGCAGCTGGGGGAGGGCCGATTCCAACGAGCAGTACTTC. Translated, it gives CASSWGRADSNEQYF. The V and J genes are TRBV5-1 and TRBJ2-7; 7 nucleotides line up with TRBD2. Trimming at V came to 3 bases and at J to 5 bases, leaving 11 bases not matched to a gene. CDR3 length: 15 residues. Germline V gene data show CDR1 as SGHRS and CDR2 as YFSETQ.

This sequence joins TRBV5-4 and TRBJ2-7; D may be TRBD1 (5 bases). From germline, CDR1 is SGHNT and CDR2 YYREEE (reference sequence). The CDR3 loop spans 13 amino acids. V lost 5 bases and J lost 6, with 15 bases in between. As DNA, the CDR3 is TGTGCCAGCAGATTAGACAGTCGGAGCGAGCAGTACTTC. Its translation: CASRLDSRSEQYF.

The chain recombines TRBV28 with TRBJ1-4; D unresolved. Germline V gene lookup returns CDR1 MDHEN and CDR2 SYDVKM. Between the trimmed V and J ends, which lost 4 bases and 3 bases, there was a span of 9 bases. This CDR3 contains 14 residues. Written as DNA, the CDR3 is TGTGCCAGCAGTTCCAGAAGGTCTAATGAAAAACTGTTTTTT. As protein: CASSSRRSNEKLFF.

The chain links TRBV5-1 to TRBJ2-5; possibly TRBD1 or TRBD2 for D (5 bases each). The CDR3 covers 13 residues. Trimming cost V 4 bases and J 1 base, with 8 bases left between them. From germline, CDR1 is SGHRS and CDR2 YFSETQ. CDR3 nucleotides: TGCGCCAGCAGCACGGGACCCCAAGAGACCCAGTACTTC. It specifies CASSTGPQETQYF.